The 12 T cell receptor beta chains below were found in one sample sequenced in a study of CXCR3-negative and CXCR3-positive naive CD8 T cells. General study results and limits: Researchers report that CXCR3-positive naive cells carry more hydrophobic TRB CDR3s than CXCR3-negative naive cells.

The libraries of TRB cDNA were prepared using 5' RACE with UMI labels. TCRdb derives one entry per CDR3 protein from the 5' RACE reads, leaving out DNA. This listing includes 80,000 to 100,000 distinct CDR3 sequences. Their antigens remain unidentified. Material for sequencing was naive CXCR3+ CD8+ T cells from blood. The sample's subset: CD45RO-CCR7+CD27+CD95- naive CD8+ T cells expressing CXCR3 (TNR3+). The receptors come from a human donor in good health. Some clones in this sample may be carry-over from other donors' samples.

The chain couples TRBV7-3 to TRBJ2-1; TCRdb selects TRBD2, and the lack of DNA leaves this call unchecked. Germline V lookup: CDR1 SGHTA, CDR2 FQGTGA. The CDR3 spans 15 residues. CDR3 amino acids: CASSLAATSYNEQFF.

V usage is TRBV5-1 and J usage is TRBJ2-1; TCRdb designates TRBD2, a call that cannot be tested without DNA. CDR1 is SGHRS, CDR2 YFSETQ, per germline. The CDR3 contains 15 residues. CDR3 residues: CASATGELGGNEQFF.

Here the CDR3 reads CASSFRTVSNQPQHF. This chain joins TRBV28 and TRBJ1-5; TCRdb's assignment of TRBD1 cannot be checked, as there is no DNA. Germline assignment: CDR1 MDHEN and CDR2 SYDVKM. The CDR3 has 15 residues.

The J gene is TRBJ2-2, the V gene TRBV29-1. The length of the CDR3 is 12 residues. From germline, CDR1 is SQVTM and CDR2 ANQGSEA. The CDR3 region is CSVVRGSGELFF.

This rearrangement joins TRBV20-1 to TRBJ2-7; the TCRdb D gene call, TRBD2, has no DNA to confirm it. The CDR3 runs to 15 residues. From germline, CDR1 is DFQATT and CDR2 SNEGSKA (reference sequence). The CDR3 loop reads CSASQQGGRDYEQYF.

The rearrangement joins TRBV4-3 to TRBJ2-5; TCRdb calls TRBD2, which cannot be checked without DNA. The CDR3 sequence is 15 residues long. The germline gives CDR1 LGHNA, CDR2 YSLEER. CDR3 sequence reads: CASSQVSGRGETQYF.

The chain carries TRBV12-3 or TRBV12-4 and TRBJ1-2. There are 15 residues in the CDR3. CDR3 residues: CASSLTVTQDYGYTF.

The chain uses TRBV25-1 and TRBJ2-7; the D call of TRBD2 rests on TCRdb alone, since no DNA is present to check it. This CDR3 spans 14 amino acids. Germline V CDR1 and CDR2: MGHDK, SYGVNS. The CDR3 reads CASSEFGREVEQYF.

CDR3 loop: CASSAWDTDTQYF. The chain uses TRBV28 and TRBJ2-3. In germline, CDR1 is MDHEN, CDR2 SYDVKM. CDR3 length equals 13 residues.

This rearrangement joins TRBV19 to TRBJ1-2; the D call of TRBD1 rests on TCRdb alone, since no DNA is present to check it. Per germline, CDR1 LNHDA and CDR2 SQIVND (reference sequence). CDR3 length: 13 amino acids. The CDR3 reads CASSIRGSYGYTF. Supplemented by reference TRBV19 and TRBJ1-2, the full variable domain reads DGGITQSPKYLFRKEGQNVTLSCEQNLNHDAMYWYRQDPGQGLRLIYYSQIVNDFQKGDIAEGYSVSREKKESFPLTVTSAQKNPTAFYLCASSIRGSYGYTFGSGTRLTVV.

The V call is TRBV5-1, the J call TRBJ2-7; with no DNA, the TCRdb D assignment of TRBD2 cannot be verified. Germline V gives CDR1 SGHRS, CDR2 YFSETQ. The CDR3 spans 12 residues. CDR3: CASSNSVYEQYF.

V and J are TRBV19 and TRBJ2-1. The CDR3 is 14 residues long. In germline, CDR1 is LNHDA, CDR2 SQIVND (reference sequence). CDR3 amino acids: CASSIGLAPQEQFF.